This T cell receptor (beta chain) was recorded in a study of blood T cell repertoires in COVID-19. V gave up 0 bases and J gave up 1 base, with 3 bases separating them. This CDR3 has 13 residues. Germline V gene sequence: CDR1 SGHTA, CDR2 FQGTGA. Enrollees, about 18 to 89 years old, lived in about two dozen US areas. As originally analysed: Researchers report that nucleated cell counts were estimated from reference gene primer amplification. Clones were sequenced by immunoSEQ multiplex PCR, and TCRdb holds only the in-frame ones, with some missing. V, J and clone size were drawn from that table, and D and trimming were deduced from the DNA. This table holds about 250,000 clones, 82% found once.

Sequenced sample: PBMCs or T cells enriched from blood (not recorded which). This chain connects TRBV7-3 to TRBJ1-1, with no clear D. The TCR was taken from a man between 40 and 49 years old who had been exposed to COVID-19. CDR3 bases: TGTGCCAGCAGCTTAACTAAGAACACTGAAGCTTTCTTT. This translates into CASSLTKNTEAFF.